These 4 T cell receptor beta chains originate from one sample sequenced in a study of cytomegalovirus exposure and HLA in healthy donors. 60 Vbeta and 13 Jbeta primers were used in PCR. Sequencing was performed with immunoSEQ multiplex PCR; in TCRdb, only in-frame clones are kept and a portion is missing. Of around 90,000 clones listed, 62% were seen once; the top ten hold 4.5% to 5.5%. Sequences were obtained from PBMCs. These receptors came from a woman in her thirties in good health and CMV-seropositive.

The CDR3 region has the DNA TGTGCCAGCAGACCCTGGGGAGGACTAGCGGAGACCCAGTACTTC. Amino acid sequence: CASRPWGGLAETQYF. J is TRBJ2-5 and V is TRBV7-8; 9 nucleotides line up with TRBD2. V trimming: 6 bases; J trimming: 5 bases; junction bases outside the gene matches: 10. This CDR3 is 15 amino acids long. Germline V gene sequence: CDR1 SGHVS, CDR2 FQNEAQ. Drawing the rest from reference TRBV7-8 and TRBJ2-5, the complete variable domain is GAGVSQSPRYKVAKRGQDVALRCDPISGHVSLFWYQQALGQGPEFLTYFQNEAQLDKSGLPSDRFFAERPEGSVSTLKIQRTQQEDSAVYLCASRPWGGLAETQYFGPGTRLLVL.

This clone was recorded a few times. V gene TRBV7-2 combines with J gene TRBJ1-2, with D hard to call. The CDR3 length is 13 residues. The germline CDR1 and CDR2 sequences are SGHTA and FQGNSA. V lost 1 base to trimming and J lost 6 bases, with 9 bases between them. CDR3 loop: CASSLEGRDGYTF. CDR3 nucleotides: TGTGCCAGCAGCTTAGAAGGGAGGGATGGCTACACCTTC.

This chain connects TRBV6-5 to TRBJ1-2; D unclear. V dropped 8 bases and J dropped 8 bases, with 15 bases sitting between them. The CDR3 consists of 12 residues. Germline V gene sequence: CDR1 MNHEY, CDR2 SVGAGI. The CDR3 protein is CASRAVGGGYTF. The CDR3, as DNA: TGTGCCAGCCGCGCAGTAGGAGGCGGCTACACCTTC.

CDR3 nucleotides: TGTGCCAGCAGCAAAGGACAGGGGAGAGGAAACACCATATATTTT. Encoded protein: CASSKGQGRGNTIYF. The V and J genes are TRBV9 and TRBJ1-3, with 9 bases identical to TRBD1. Germline lookup yields CDR1 SGDLS and CDR2 YYNGEE. The V and J ends lost 4 bases and 4 bases, in that order; junction bases with no gene match: 6. CDR3 length: 15 amino acids.